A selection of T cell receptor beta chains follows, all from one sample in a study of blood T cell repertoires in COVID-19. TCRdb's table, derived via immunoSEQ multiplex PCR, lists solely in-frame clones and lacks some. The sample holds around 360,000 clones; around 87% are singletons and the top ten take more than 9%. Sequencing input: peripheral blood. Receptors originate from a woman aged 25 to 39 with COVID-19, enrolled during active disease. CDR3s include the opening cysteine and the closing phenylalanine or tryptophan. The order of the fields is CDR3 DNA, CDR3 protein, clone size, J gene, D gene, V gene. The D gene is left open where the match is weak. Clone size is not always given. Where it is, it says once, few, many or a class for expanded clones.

CDR3nt: TGCGCCAGCAGCCTGACTGACCCCTCACCCCTCCACTTT
CDR3aa: CASSLTDPSPLHF
abundance: NA
j_gene: TRBJ1-6
d_gene: NA
v_gene: TRBV4-1

CDR3nt: TGTGCCAGCCAGGGCAACTATGGCTACACCTTC
CDR3aa: CASQGNYGYTF
abundance: NA
j_gene: TRBJ1-2
d_gene: NA
v_gene: TRBV5-4

CDR3nt: TGTGCCAGCAGAGCCGGGACTAGCTCATACAATGAGCAGTTCTTC
CDR3aa: CASRAGTSSYNEQFF
abundance: NA
j_gene: TRBJ2-1
d_gene: TRBD2
v_gene: TRBV2

CDR3nt: TGTGCCTGGAAACGGGCTAGCGGATCAGATACGCAGTATTTT
CDR3aa: CAWKRASGSDTQYF
abundance: NA
j_gene: TRBJ2-3
d_gene: TRBD2
v_gene: TRBV30

CDR3nt: TGTGCCAGCTCGGTGGGAGCGGGAGCTGACGAGCAGTACTTC
CDR3aa: CASSVGAGADEQYF
abundance: NA
j_gene: TRBJ2-7
d_gene: TRBD2
v_gene: TRBV13

CDR3nt: TGTGCCAGCAGTTACCGGGAGGGCCTCAATGAGCAGTACTTC
CDR3aa: CASSYREGLNEQYF
abundance: NA
j_gene: TRBJ2-7
d_gene: TRBD2
v_gene: TRBV6-5

CDR3nt: TGTGCCAGCAGTTACACGGGAGGAGGTCCAGATACGCAGTATTTT
CDR3aa: CASSYTGGGPDTQYF
abundance: NA
j_gene: TRBJ2-3
d_gene: TRBD2
v_gene: TRBV6-5

CDR3nt: TGCGCCAGCAGCTTGGAAGGTAGCGCCCCAGACGCGTACTTC
CDR3aa: CASSLEGSAPDAYF
abundance: NA
j_gene: TRBJ2-7
d_gene: NA
v_gene: TRBV5-1

CDR3nt: TGCGCCAGCAGCCCTGGACTAACCACGCAGTACTTT
CDR3aa: CASSPGLTTQYF
abundance: NA
j_gene: TRBJ2-3
d_gene: NA
v_gene: TRBV10-1

CDR3nt: TGCGCCAGCAGCCAGGCGGGACTAGCGGGACGGGAGCAGTTCTTC
CDR3aa: CASSQAGLAGREQFF
abundance: once
j_gene: TRBJ2-1
d_gene: TRBD2
v_gene: TRBV4-3

CDR3nt: TGTGCCGCCTCGCAGACAGTTCTCGATCAGCCCCAGCATTTT
CDR3aa: CAASQTVLDQPQHF
abundance: NA
j_gene: TRBJ1-5
d_gene: NA
v_gene: TRBV6-6

CDR3nt: TGTGCCAGCAGCCCCTTACCAGGGGACGGCTACACCTTC
CDR3aa: CASSPLPGDGYTF
abundance: NA
j_gene: TRBJ1-2
d_gene: NA
v_gene: TRBV7-3

CDR3nt: TGTGCCAGCAGCGACGACATCTACGGACAGCCCCAGCATTTT
CDR3aa: CASSDDIYGQPQHF
abundance: NA
j_gene: TRBJ1-5
d_gene: NA
v_gene: TRBV9

CDR3nt: TGTGCCAGCAGTCCCGATGCGGGACAGGGGGCGAACACCGGGGAGCTGTTTTTT
CDR3aa: CASSPDAGQGANTGELFF
abundance: NA
j_gene: TRBJ2-2
d_gene: TRBD1
v_gene: TRBV6-6

CDR3nt: TGTGCCAGCAGCCCAACGGGTTCGCTGGAAGCTTTCTTT
CDR3aa: CASSPTGSLEAFF
abundance: NA
j_gene: TRBJ1-1
d_gene: NA
v_gene: TRBV9

CDR3nt: TGTGCCAGCAGCCAAAGTCGCCAGGGGGCTAACCGGAACTATGGCTACACCTTC
CDR3aa: CASSQSRQGANRNYGYTF
abundance: once
j_gene: TRBJ1-2
d_gene: TRBD1
v_gene: TRBV4-2

CDR3nt: TGTGCCAGCAGAGCGGGAGTGGCAGATACGCAGTATTTT
CDR3aa: CASRAGVADTQYF
abundance: NA
j_gene: TRBJ2-3
d_gene: TRBD2
v_gene: TRBV11-2

CDR3nt: TGTGCCAGTAGTATAGAGCCGGGACAGCCGAATTCACCCCTCCACTTT
CDR3aa: CASSIEPGQPNSPLHF
abundance: NA
j_gene: TRBJ1-6
d_gene: TRBD1
v_gene: TRBV19

CDR3nt: TGTGCCAGCAGCTTCAGCACCGGAGCTGGCGGAGAGACCCAGTACTTC
CDR3aa: CASSFSTGAGGETQYF
abundance: NA
j_gene: TRBJ2-5
d_gene: NA
v_gene: TRBV11-3

CDR3nt: TGTGCCAGTAGTATGGAGGGACAGGGAGGTCAGCCCCAGCATTTT
CDR3aa: CASSMEGQGGQPQHF
abundance: once
j_gene: TRBJ1-5
d_gene: TRBD1
v_gene: TRBV19

CDR3nt: TGTGCCTGGAGTGCCGGGACTAGACAAGAGACCCAGTACTTC
CDR3aa: CAWSAGTRQETQYF
abundance: once
j_gene: TRBJ2-5
d_gene: TRBD2
v_gene: TRBV30

CDR3nt: TGTGCCAGCAGCTTAGGGGCAGGGACTGAAGCTTTCTTT
CDR3aa: CASSLGAGTEAFF
abundance: NA
j_gene: TRBJ1-1
d_gene: NA
v_gene: TRBV7-2

CDR3nt: TGTGCCAGCTCAACCGGGACAGAGGGGTCACCCCTCCACTTT
CDR3aa: CASSTGTEGSPLHF
abundance: NA
j_gene: TRBJ1-6
d_gene: TRBD1
v_gene: TRBV18

CDR3nt: TGCGCCAGCAGCCCCGGGACTAGCGGGAGGCCCGAGGAGACCCAGTACTTC
CDR3aa: CASSPGTSGRPEETQYF
abundance: NA
j_gene: TRBJ2-5
d_gene: TRBD2
v_gene: TRBV5-1

CDR3nt: TGTGCCAGCAGCTTAGCTCTGACAGGGAACACTGAAGCTTTCTTT
CDR3aa: CASSLALTGNTEAFF
abundance: NA
j_gene: TRBJ1-1
d_gene: NA
v_gene: TRBV7-2

CDR3nt: TGTGCCACCAGTGCAGGGGGCTCCTACGAGCAGTACTTC
CDR3aa: CATSAGGSYEQYF
abundance: NA
j_gene: TRBJ2-7
d_gene: TRBD1
v_gene: TRBV24-1

CDR3nt: TGTGCCAGCAGCTCCCGACAGGGCCCAGATACGCAGTATTTT
CDR3aa: CASSSRQGPDTQYF
abundance: NA
j_gene: TRBJ2-3
d_gene: TRBD1
v_gene: TRBV7-2

CDR3nt: TGTGCCAGCAGACGGGACACCTACAATGAGCAGTTCTTC
CDR3aa: CASRRDTYNEQFF
abundance: NA
j_gene: TRBJ2-1
d_gene: NA
v_gene: TRBV5-4

CDR3nt: TGCGCCAGCAGCTTCAGGGGTCGGAACAATGAGCAGTTCTTC
CDR3aa: CASSFRGRNNEQFF
abundance: NA
j_gene: TRBJ2-1
d_gene: NA
v_gene: TRBV5-1

CDR3nt: TGTGCCAGCAGCGTAGACAGGGCGTATAGCAATCAGCCCCAGCATTTT
CDR3aa: CASSVDRAYSNQPQHF
abundance: once
j_gene: TRBJ1-5
d_gene: TRBD1
v_gene: TRBV7-8

CDR3nt: TGTGCCAGCAGCTTGTACACACGTCAAGGGGCGTATTTT
CDR3aa: CASSLYTRQGAYF
abundance: NA
j_gene: TRBJ2-3
d_gene: NA
v_gene: TRBV5-6

CDR3nt: TGCGCCAGCAGTGAGTCAGGGGGCAATCAGCCCCAGCATTTT
CDR3aa: CASSESGGNQPQHF
abundance: NA
j_gene: TRBJ1-5
d_gene: NA
v_gene: TRBV10-1

CDR3nt: TGTGCCAGCAGCTCATTAGGTGGCGGGAGGCGGGCAGATACGCAGTATTTT
CDR3aa: CASSSLGGGRRADTQYF
abundance: once
j_gene: TRBJ2-3
d_gene: TRBD2
v_gene: TRBV7-2

CDR3nt: TGTGCCAGCAGTTACTCCAGGGGGCAAGGGGAGCTGTTTTTT
CDR3aa: CASSYSRGQGELFF
abundance: NA
j_gene: TRBJ2-2
d_gene: TRBD1
v_gene: TRBV6-5

CDR3nt: TGTGCCAGCAGCCGGGGACTCCCCTACGAGCAGTACTTC
CDR3aa: CASSRGLPYEQYF
abundance: NA
j_gene: TRBJ2-7
d_gene: NA
v_gene: TRBV11-2

CDR3nt: TGTGCCTGGAGTGTGTTAGAGTACGAGCAGTACTTC
CDR3aa: CAWSVLEYEQYF
abundance: NA
j_gene: TRBJ2-7
d_gene: NA
v_gene: TRBV30

CDR3nt: TGTGCCAGCAGCGTGGAGGGTTCGGGGGAAAAACTGTTTTTT
CDR3aa: CASSVEGSGEKLFF
abundance: NA
j_gene: TRBJ1-4
d_gene: NA
v_gene: TRBV9

CDR3nt: TGTGCCAGCAGGGGGAGGGACAGGGGGTTTTACGAGCAGTACTTC
CDR3aa: CASRGRDRGFYEQYF
abundance: few
j_gene: TRBJ2-7
d_gene: TRBD1
v_gene: TRBV28

CDR3nt: TGTGCCAGCAGTCCCACCCGACTCTATGGCTACACCTTC
CDR3aa: CASSPTRLYGYTF
abundance: NA
j_gene: TRBJ1-2
d_gene: NA
v_gene: TRBV12-3/TRBV12-4

CDR3nt: TGTGCCAGCAGTGAGGGGTCCTCCGGCCCGCGCGGGTACGAGCAGTACTTC
CDR3aa: CASSEGSSGPRGYEQYF
abundance: NA
j_gene: TRBJ2-7
d_gene: NA
v_gene: TRBV6-1

CDR3nt: TGTGCCCGGGGGACAGGGTCCCCCGGGGAGCTGTTTTTT
CDR3aa: CARGTGSPGELFF
abundance: few
j_gene: TRBJ2-2
d_gene: TRBD1
v_gene: TRBV30

CDR3nt: TGTGCCAGCAGTTTATCCCGCGGACAGGGTATGAGAGGGGCCAACGTCCTGACTTTC
CDR3aa: CASSLSRGQGMRGANVLTF
abundance: NA
j_gene: TRBJ2-6
d_gene: TRBD1
v_gene: TRBV28